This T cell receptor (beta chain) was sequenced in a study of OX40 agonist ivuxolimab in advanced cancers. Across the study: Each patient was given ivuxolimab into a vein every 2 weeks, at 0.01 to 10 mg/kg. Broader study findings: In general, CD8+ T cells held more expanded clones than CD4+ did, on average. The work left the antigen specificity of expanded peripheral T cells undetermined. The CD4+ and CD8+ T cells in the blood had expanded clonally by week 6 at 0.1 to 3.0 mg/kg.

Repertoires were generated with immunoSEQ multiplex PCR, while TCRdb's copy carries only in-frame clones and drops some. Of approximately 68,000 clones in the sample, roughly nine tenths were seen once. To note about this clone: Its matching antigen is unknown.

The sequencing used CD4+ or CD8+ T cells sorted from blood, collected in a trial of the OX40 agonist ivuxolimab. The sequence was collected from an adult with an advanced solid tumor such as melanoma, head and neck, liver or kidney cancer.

This CDR3 is CASTVAENTEAFF. CDR3 nucleotide sequence: TGTGCCAGCACCGTAGCGGAGAACACTGAAGCTTTCTTT. The chain is built from TRBV28 and TRBJ1-1; D not resolved. This CDR3 contains 13 residues. The V end lost 7 bases, the J end lost 1 base, and 10 bases lay between the germline ends. Germline loops: CDR1 MDHEN, CDR2 SYDVKM.